These 6 T cell receptor beta chains originate from one sample sequenced in a study of shared clonotypes between healthy human individuals. Profiling relied on immunoSEQ multiplex PCR, and the TCRdb table lists in-frame clones only, not all of them. The table includes 600,000 to 750,000 clones, approximately 79% detected once. The sequencing sample was made of memory CD4+ T cells sorted from blood. Subset specified: CD45RA-negative fraction. These receptors were obtained from a woman in her 30s in good health.

V and J are TRBV27 and TRBJ1-5, with 8 bases fitting TRBD1. Looked up from germline, CDR1 is MNHEY and CDR2 is SMNVEV (reference sequence). J gave up 6 bases and V 2 bases, and 9 bases lay outside the gene matches. CDR3 size: 16 residues. CDR3 region: CASSLIFSRGLQPQHF. The CDR3 DNA reads as TGTGCCAGCAGTTTAATCTTCTCCAGGGGGCTTCAGCCCCAGCATTTT.

This chain uses TRBV28 with TRBJ2-7; the D gene is possibly TRBD1 (6 bases). This CDR3 has 15 amino acids. V was pared by 5 bases and J by 5 bases, with 19 bases between. CDR1 is MDHEN and CDR2 is SYDVKM in the germline V gene. CDR3 sequence (DNA): TGTGCCAGCAGTAGACCGGGACACGGAGGCCACGAGCAGTACTTC. Its translation: CASSRPGHGGHEQYF.

This chain uses TRBV4-1 with TRBJ2-3, with TRBD2 matching over 11 bases. The J segment lost 5 bases and the V segment lost 5 bases, leaving 15 bases of the junction unmatched. Germline loops: CDR1 MGHRA, CDR2 YSYEKL. CDR3 length: 18 amino acids. CDR3: CASSEGGASGRKIDTQYF. DNA for the CDR3: TGCGCCAGCAGCGAAGGGGGGGCTAGCGGGAGGAAGATAGATACGCAGTATTTT.

The J gene is TRBJ2-3, the V gene TRBV18; 7 bases map to TRBD1. Trimming cost V 3 bases and J 7 bases; bases outside gene matches: 10. The CDR3 totals 15 residues. The germline CDR1 and CDR2 sequences are KGHSH and LQKENI. The CDR3 spells CASSPSGQVMNTQYF. Here the CDR3 DNA reads TGTGCCAGCTCACCCTCTGGACAGGTTATGAATACGCAGTATTTT.

This clone showed up just a few times. This CDR3 is also generated by other DNA sequences in the sample. The CDR3 loop reads CASSLASGGYNEQFF. CDR3 bases: TGCGCCAGCAGCTTGGCGAGCGGAGGCTACAATGAGCAGTTCTTC. This chain connects TRBV5-1 to TRBJ2-1; D might be TRBD2 (5 bases). V was pared by 0 bases and J by 3 bases, with 10 bases between. CDR1 SGHRS and CDR2 YFSETQ come from the germline V gene. The CDR3 spans 15 residues.

The gene calls are TRBV4-1 and TRBJ2-7; 7 nucleotides match TRBD2. CDR3 length equals 16 residues. Germline V lookup: CDR1 MGHRA, CDR2 YSYEKL. Trimming at V came to 6 bases and at J to 1 base, leaving 12 bases not matched to a gene. For the CDR3, the DNA is TGCGCCAGCAGAGCGGTGGGCGGGAGCGGGTCCTACGAGCAGTACTTC. This translates into CASRAVGGSGSYEQYF.